These 25 T cell receptor beta chains came from one sample sequenced in a study of T cell responses to AZD1222 COVID-19 vaccine. Clones were read by immunoSEQ multiplex PCR, and TCRdb kept only the in-frame ones, dropping some. The table has under 150,000 clones, roughly nine tenths seen once. The source material was peripheral blood, sampled 28 days after the second AZD1222 dose. Receptors were obtained from an adult who received the AZD1222 COVID-19 vaccine.

The chain combines TRBV29-1 with TRBJ2-6; 9 bases agree with TRBD2. Germline V lookup: CDR1 SQVTM, CDR2 ANQGSEA. The CDR3 totals 18 residues. Unmatched junction bases numbered 9, after V lost 3 bases and J lost 0 bases. CDR3 loop: CSVEASGDSFSGANVLTF. The CDR3 region has the DNA TGCAGCGTTGAGGCTAGCGGGGATTCATTCTCTGGGGCCAACGTCCTGACTTTC.

The J gene is TRBJ1-1, the V gene TRBV7-2, with 9 bases identical to TRBD1. V was pared by 2 bases and J by 1 base, with 11 bases of the junction left unmatched. CDR3 length: 18 amino acids. Germline-derived CDR1 and CDR2 are SGHTA and FQGNSA. The CDR3 protein is CASSLFPTTGGKNTEAFF. The CDR3 coding sequence is TGTGCCAGCAGCTTATTCCCCACGACAGGGGGTAAGAACACTGAAGCTTTCTTT.

This clone is a singleton in its sample. This chain joins TRBV2 and TRBJ2-5; 8 nucleotides match TRBD2. The V gene end was trimmed by 10 bases and the J gene end by 4 bases; junction bases not matched to a gene: 5. This CDR3 spans 12 amino acids. Germline CDR1 SNHLY, CDR2 FYNNEI. The CDR3 nucleotides read TGTGCCACCTCGGGAGGGGGAGAGACCCAGTACTTC. Translating it yields CATSGGGETQYF.

V usage is TRBV5-8 and J usage is TRBJ2-5, with D perhaps TRBD1 (6 bases). This CDR3 comprises 14 residues. Germline V CDR1 and CDR2: SGHTS, YDEGEE. Trimming cost V 6 bases and J 8 bases, with 20 bases left between them. The DNA for the CDR3 is TGTGCCAGCACCCCGACCACAAGGACAGACACCCAGTACTTC. Translation gives CASTPTTRTDTQYF.

The rearrangement joins TRBV3-1 (or the pseudogene TRBV3-2) to TRBJ1-3; TRBD1 might be the D (5 bases). The V end lost 5 bases, the J end lost 0 bases, and 14 bases lay between the germline ends. Germline loops: CDR1 LGHDT, CDR2 YNNKEL (reference sequence). The CDR3 has 16 amino acids. In nucleotides, the CDR3 is TGTGCCAGCAGCTTGGGACGGGTGTTCTCTGGAAACACCATATATTTT. Amino acid sequence: CASSLGRVFSGNTIYF.

The chain links TRBV25-1 to TRBJ1-4; unclear D gene. Germline V CDR1 and CDR2: MGHDK, SYGVNS. CDR3 length: 16 amino acids. Trimming removed 2 bases at V and 4 bases at J, with 14 bases between. CDR3 sequence: CASSEARGVGNEKLFF. The CDR3 nucleotides are TGTGCCAGCAGTGAAGCGCGCGGAGTTGGTAATGAAAAACTGTTTTTT.

The chain is built from TRBV2 and TRBJ2-3, with D perhaps TRBD2 (5 bases). Deletions cut 5 bases from V and 5 bases from J, with 14 bases between. The CDR3 extends over 14 amino acids. In germline, CDR1 is SNHLY, CDR2 FYNNEI. The chain's CDR3 is CASSKVILGDTQYF. DNA of the CDR3: TGTGCCAGCAGTAAGGTTATACTAGGAGATACGCAGTATTTT. The complete variable domain, with remaining parts taken from reference TRBV2 and TRBJ2-3, reads EPEVTQTPSHQVTQMGQEVILRCVPISNHLYFYWYRQILGQKVEFLVSFYNNEISEKSEIFDDQFSVERPDGSNFTLKIRSTKLEDSAMYFCASSKVILGDTQYFGPGTRLTVL.

In this sample, this clone turned up once. The rearrangement joins TRBV6-7 to TRBJ1-2; the D gene is possibly TRBD1 (6 bases). TRBV6-7 is an ORF, and what it does is uncertain. The CDR3 length is 15 residues. The V end was cut by 6 bases, the J end by 3 bases, with 17 bases between. CDR3 bases: TGTGCCAGCAGCTCACAGGGACCGGTTGACTATGGCTACACCTTC. This encodes CASSSQGPVDYGYTF.

The CDR3 nucleotides are TGCAGCGTTGTGAACAGGGGTTTGACTGAAGCTTTCTTT. The encoded protein is CSVVNRGLTEAFF. This chain connects TRBV29-1 to TRBJ1-1, with 7 bases aligning to TRBD1. This CDR3 contains 13 residues. CDR1 and CDR2 from the germline V gene are SQVTM and ANQGSEA. The ends lost 4 bases at V and 5 bases at J; junction bases unmatched: 7.

The chain recombines TRBV9 with TRBJ1-5; D not certain. V was shortened by 3 bases and J by 3 bases, with 16 bases between the two germline ends. Germline V gives CDR1 SGDLS, CDR2 YYNGEE. The CDR3 runs 16 residues. The DNA for the CDR3 is TGTGCCAGCAGCGCAACTGACACCTTCCCCAATCAGCCCCAGCATTTT. Amino acid sequence: CASSATDTFPNQPQHF.

This clone was counted a few times. This rearrangement joins TRBV6-2 or TRBV6-3 to TRBJ1-4; unclear D gene. The CDR3 runs 12 residues. Germline V lookup: CDR1 MNHEY, CDR2 SVGEGT. Between the trimmed V and J ends, which lost 6 bases and 13 bases, there was a span of 15 bases. The CDR3 DNA sequence: TGTGCCAGCAGCTTCAACTTAGGAAGACTGTTTTTT. This codes for CASSFNLGRLFF.

The rearrangement joins TRBV6-5 to TRBJ2-5; 8 positions match TRBD1. V lost 6 bases to trimming and J lost 1 base; unmatched junction nucleotides: 4. The CDR3 sequence is 14 residues long. Germline V CDR1 and CDR2: MNHEY, SVGAGI. The CDR3 reads CASRPGQGQETQYF. For the CDR3, the DNA is TGTGCCAGCAGGCCCGGACAGGGCCAAGAGACCCAGTACTTC.

The chain is built from TRBV15 and TRBJ1-1; D unresolved. Germline assignment: CDR1 LNHNV and CDR2 YYDKDF (reference sequence). Trimming took off 9 bases at V and 3 bases at J, with 11 bases between the two ends. The CDR3 is 12 residues long. The CDR3 protein is CATADGDTEAFF. The CDR3 nucleotides are TGTGCCACAGCGGATGGGGACACTGAAGCTTTCTTT.

This rearrangement joins TRBV6-5 to TRBJ1-5; D is unclear. Trimming removed 6 bases from V and 0 bases from J, with 12 bases in between. Germline V gene data show CDR1 as MNHEY and CDR2 as SVGAGI. The CDR3 spans 15 residues. CDR3 DNA: TGTGCCAGCAGGATAACGCAGATTAGCAATCAGCCCCAGCATTTT. Protein sequence: CASRITQISNQPQHF.

V is TRBV30 and J is TRBJ1-2; 8 positions agree with TRBD1. Losses at the gene ends were 3 bases for V and 6 bases for J; bases not matched to a gene: 9. The CDR3 is made up of 14 amino acids. The germline gives CDR1 GTSNPN, CDR2 SVGIG (reference sequence). The CDR3: CAWSRADREDGYTF. The CDR3 DNA reads as TGTGCCTGGAGCAGGGCGGACAGGGAGGATGGCTACACCTTC.

The chain employs TRBV11-3 and TRBJ2-3; 9 bases match TRBD1. V was clipped by 1 base and J by 2 bases; unmatched bases: 4. In germline, CDR1 is SGHNT, CDR2 YENEEA. This CDR3 spans 16 amino acids. CDR3 sequence: CASSLGRDRATDTQYF. For the CDR3, the DNA is TGTGCCAGCAGCTTAGGTCGGGACAGGGCCACAGATACGCAGTATTTT. The full variable domain, rest sourced from reference TRBV11-3 and TRBJ2-3, is EAGVVQSPRYKIIEKKQPVAFWCNPISGHNTLYWYLQNLGQGPELLIRYENEEAVDDSQLPKDRFSAERLKGVDSTLKIQPAELGDSAVYLCASSLGRDRATDTQYFGPGTRLTVL.

The V call is TRBV4-2, the J call TRBJ1-1; 7 bases map to TRBD1. Germline CDR1 LGHNA, CDR2 YNFKEQ. The CDR3 contains 15 residues. The ends lost 1 base at V and 3 bases at J; junction bases unmatched: 5. The CDR3, as DNA: TGTGCCAGCAGCCAAGGGGAGGGGGCGGACACTGAAGCTTTCTTT. Translation gives CASSQGEGADTEAFF.

J is TRBJ1-1 and V is TRBV28, with TRBD1 matching over 9 bases. This CDR3 region has 16 residues. The germline V gene encodes CDR1 MDHEN and CDR2 SYDVKM. Trimming cost V 6 bases and J 2 bases; bases outside gene matches: 10. CDR3 DNA sequence: TGTGCCAGCAGCATCTCGACAGGGGGTCTAAACACTGAAGCTTTCTTT. This encodes CASSISTGGLNTEAFF. Drawing the rest from reference TRBV28 and TRBJ1-1, the complete variable domain is DVKVTQSSRYLVKRTGEKVFLECVQDMDHENMFWYRQDPGLGLRLIYFSYDVKMKEKGDIPEGYSVSREKKERFSLILESASTNQTSMYLCASSISTGGLNTEAFFGQGTRLTVV.

V gene TRBV6-5 combines with J gene TRBJ1-1; TRBD1 aligns across 8 bases. The V segment lost 6 bases and the J segment 1 base; nucleotides outside the gene matches: 4. The CDR3 runs to 14 residues. Germline CDR1 and CDR2: MNHEY and SVGAGI. The CDR3 nucleotides are TGTGCCAGCAGCTTCGGACAGGGGAACACTGAAGCTTTCTTT. Protein sequence: CASSFGQGNTEAFF.

This clone was recorded once. The rearrangement uses TRBV6-4 and TRBJ2-1; D call uncertain. V lost 10 bases, J lost 1 base, and 14 bases lay in between. The CDR3 is made up of 14 amino acids. Germline V gene data show CDR1 as MRHNA and CDR2 as SNTAGT. CDR3 residues: CATSAGSSYNEQFF. The CDR3 DNA follows: TGTGCCACCTCTGCCGGTAGTTCCTACAATGAGCAGTTCTTC.

Notes on this clone: This specimen includes other DNA sequences encoding the same CDR3. The rearrangement uses TRBV4-1 and TRBJ1-2, with TRBD1 matching over 8 bases. Looked up from germline, CDR1 is MGHRA and CDR2 is YSYEKL. J gave up 7 bases and V 0 bases, and 4 bases lay outside the gene matches. This CDR3 contains 14 residues. As DNA, the CDR3 is TGCGCCAGCAGCCAAGACCGGACAGGGAGTGGCTACACCTTC. It is translated as CASSQDRTGSGYTF.

The rearrangement joins TRBV4-2 to TRBJ1-5; possibly TRBD1 for D (6 bases). The CDR3 totals 13 residues. V lost 2 bases to trimming and J lost 6 bases, with 8 bases between them. The germline gives CDR1 LGHNA, CDR2 YNFKEQ. The CDR3 DNA is TGTGCCAGCAGCCAACAGGGGTTTCAGCCCCAGCATTTT. It translates to CASSQQGFQPQHF.

The chain employs TRBV7-2 and TRBJ1-3; 7 bases map to TRBD1. CDR1 is SGHTA and CDR2 is FQGNSA in the germline V gene. This CDR3 contains 15 residues. Trimming took 4 bases from V and 3 from J; bases not matched to a gene: 6. The CDR3 spells CASSSQGTGGNTIYF. For the CDR3, the DNA is TGTGCCAGCAGCTCACAGGGGACGGGTGGAAACACCATATATTTT.

The rearrangement joins TRBV6-5 to TRBJ1-2, with 9 positions matching TRBD1. V lost 6 bases and J lost 4; bases outside the gene matches: 6. CDR1 is MNHEY, CDR2 SVGAGI, per germline. CDR3 length equals 14 residues. CDR3 DNA sequence: TGTGCCAGCAGCCCACAGGGGGCTGGCTATGGCTACACCTTC. Translated: CASSPQGAGYGYTF.

This chain joins TRBV3-1 (or the pseudogene TRBV3-2) and TRBJ1-6; maybe TRBD1 (6 bases). This CDR3 region has 13 residues. Trimming removed 3 bases at V and 10 bases at J, with 10 bases between. CDR1 is LGHDT, CDR2 YNNKEL, per germline (reference sequence). CDR3: CASSQPGASPLHF. The CDR3 coding sequence is TGTGCCAGCAGCCAGCCAGGGGCATCACCCCTCCACTTT.